The sequence of this TCR beta chain was determined in a study of blood T cell repertoires in COVID-19. Study context: PBMCs, B-cell-depleted T cells, or T cells were the source of the cDNA or gDNA that made up the material.

Profiling relied on immunoSEQ multiplex PCR, and the TCRdb table lists in-frame clones only, not all of them. The table lists roughly 200,000 clones, roughly 86% of them singletons. The specimen was PBMCs or T cells enriched from blood (not recorded which). This TCR was sampled from a woman in her twenties or thirties with acute COVID-19.

CDR3 bases: TGTGCCAGCAGCCTACAGGATAGCAATCAGCCCCAGCATTTT. Translation gives CASSLQDSNQPQHF. The chain joins TRBV5-6 to TRBJ1-5; maybe TRBD1 (5 bases). CDR3 length equals 14 residues. Germline values: CDR1 SGHDT, CDR2 YYEEEE. V was cut by 4 bases and J by 0 bases, with 8 bases left in between.